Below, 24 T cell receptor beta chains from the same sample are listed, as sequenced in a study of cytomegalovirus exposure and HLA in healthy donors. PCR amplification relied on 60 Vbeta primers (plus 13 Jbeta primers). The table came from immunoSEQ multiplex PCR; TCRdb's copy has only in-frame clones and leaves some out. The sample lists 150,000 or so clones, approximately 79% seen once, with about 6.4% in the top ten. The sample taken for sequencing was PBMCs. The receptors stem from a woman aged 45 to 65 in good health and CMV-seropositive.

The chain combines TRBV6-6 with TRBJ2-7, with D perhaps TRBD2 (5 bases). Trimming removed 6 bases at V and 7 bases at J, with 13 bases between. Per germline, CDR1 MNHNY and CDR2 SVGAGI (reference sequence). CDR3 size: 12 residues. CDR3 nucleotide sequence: TGTGCCAGCAGCTGGAACCCGGGGGAGCAGTACTTC. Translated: CASSWNPGEQYF.

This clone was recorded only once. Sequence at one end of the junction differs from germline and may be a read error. The CDR3 DNA follows: TGTGCTAGTAGTATAGTAGTTAATCAGCCCCAGCATTTT. This codes for CASSIVVNQPQHF. V and J are TRBV19 and TRBJ1-5; D is uncertain. The CDR3 sequence is 13 residues long. Germline CDR1 and CDR2: LNHDA and SQIVND (reference sequence).

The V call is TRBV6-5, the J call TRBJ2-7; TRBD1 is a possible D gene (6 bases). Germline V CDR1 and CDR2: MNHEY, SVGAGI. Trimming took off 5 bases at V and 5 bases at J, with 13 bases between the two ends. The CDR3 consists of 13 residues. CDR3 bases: TGTGCCAGCAGTGCCGGGACATTCAACGAGCAGTACTTC. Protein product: CASSAGTFNEQYF.

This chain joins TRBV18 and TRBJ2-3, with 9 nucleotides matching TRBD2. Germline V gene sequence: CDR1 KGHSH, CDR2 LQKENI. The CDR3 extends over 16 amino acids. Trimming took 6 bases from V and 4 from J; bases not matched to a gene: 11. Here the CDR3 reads CASSINSGGIADTQYF. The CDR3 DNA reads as TGTGCCAGCTCGATTAATAGCGGGGGAATCGCAGATACGCAGTATTTT.

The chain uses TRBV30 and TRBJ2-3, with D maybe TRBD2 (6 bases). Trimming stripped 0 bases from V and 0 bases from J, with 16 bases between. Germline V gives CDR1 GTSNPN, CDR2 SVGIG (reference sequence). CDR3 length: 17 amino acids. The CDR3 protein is CAWSVRGTPASTDTQYF. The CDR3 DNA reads TGTGCCTGGAGTGTACGGGGGACTCCGGCTAGCACAGATACGCAGTATTTT.

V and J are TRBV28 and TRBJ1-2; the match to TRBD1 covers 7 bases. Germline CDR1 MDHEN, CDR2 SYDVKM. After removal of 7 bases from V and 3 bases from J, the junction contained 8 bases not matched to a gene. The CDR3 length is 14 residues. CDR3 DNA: TGTGCCAGCATACCCACAGGGGCCGACTATGGCTACACCTTC. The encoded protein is CASIPTGADYGYTF.

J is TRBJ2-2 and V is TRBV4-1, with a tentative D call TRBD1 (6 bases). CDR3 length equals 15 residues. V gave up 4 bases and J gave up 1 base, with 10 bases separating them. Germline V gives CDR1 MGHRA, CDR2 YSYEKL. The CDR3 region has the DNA TGCGCCAGCAGCCTCCGACAGGAGAACACCGGGGAGCTGTTTTTT. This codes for CASSLRQENTGELFF.

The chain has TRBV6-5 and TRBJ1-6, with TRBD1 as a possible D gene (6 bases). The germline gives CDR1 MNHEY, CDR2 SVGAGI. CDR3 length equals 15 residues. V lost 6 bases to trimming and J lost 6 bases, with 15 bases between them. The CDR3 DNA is TGTGCCAGCAGAAAGGGGGGGAATAGTAATTCACCCCTCCACTTT. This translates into CASRKGGNSNSPLHF.

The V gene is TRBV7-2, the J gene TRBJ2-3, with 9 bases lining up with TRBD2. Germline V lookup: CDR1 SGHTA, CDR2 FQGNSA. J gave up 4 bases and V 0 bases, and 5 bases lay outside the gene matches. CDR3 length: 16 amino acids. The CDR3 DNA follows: TGTGCCAGCAGCTTAGCGGGTAGCGGGGGCTCAGATACGCAGTATTTT. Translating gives CASSLAGSGGSDTQYF.

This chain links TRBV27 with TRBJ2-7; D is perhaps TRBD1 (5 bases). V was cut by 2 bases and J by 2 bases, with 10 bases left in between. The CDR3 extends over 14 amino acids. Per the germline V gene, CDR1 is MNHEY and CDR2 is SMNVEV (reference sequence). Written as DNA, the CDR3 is TGTGCCAGCAGTTTAATAAGGGGAACCTACGAGCAGTACTTC. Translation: CASSLIRGTYEQYF.

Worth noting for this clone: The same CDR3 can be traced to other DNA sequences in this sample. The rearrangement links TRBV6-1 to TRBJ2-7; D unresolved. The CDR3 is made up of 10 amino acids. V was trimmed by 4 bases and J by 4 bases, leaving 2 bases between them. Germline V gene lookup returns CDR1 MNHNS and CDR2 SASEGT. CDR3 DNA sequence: TGTGCCAGCAGTGCATACGAGCAGTACTTC. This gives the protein CASSAYEQYF.

The CDR3 region has the DNA TGTGCCAGCAGCGGAGGGGGATTTAACTATGGCTACACCTTC. It encodes CASSGGGFNYGYTF. This chain connects TRBV9 to TRBJ1-2; a possible D gene is TRBD1 (6 bases). This CDR3 is built from 14 residues. Germline V CDR1 and CDR2: SGDLS, YYNGEE. The V end lost 3 bases, the J end lost 1 base, and 10 bases lay between the germline ends.

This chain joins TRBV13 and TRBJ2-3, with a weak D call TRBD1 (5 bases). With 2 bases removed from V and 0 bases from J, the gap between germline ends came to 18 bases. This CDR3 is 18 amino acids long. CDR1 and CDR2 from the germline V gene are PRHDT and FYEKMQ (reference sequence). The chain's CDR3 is CASSLRQQPASSTDTQYF. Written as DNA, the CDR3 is TGTGCCAGCAGCTTAAGACAGCAACCCGCTTCTAGCACAGATACGCAGTATTTT.

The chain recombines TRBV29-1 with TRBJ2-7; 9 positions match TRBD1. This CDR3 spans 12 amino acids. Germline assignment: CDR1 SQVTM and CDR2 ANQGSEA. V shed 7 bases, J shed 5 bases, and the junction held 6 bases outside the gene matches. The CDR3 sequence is CSAGTGSHEQYF. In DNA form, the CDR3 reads TGCAGCGCTGGGACAGGGTCCCACGAGCAGTACTTC.

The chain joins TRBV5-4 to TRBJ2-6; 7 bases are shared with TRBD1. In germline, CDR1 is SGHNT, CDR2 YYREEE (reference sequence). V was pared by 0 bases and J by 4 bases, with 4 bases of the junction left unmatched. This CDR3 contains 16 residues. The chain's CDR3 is CASSLGQGAGANVLTF. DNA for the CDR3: TGTGCCAGCAGCTTGGGACAGGGCGCCGGGGCCAACGTCCTGACTTTC.

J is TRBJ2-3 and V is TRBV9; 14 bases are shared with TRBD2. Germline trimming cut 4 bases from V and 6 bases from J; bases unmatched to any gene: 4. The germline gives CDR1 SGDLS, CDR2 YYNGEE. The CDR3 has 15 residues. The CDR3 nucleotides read TGTGCCAGCAGCACCCGGACTAGCGGGGGGGATACGCAGTATTTT. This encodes CASSTRTSGGDTQYF. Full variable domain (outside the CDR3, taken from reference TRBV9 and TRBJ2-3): DSGVTQTPKHLITATGQRVTLRCSPRSGDLSVYWYQQSLDQGLQFLIQYYNGEERAKGNILERFSAQQFPDLHSELNLSSLELGDSALYFCASSTRTSGGDTQYFGPGTRLTVL.

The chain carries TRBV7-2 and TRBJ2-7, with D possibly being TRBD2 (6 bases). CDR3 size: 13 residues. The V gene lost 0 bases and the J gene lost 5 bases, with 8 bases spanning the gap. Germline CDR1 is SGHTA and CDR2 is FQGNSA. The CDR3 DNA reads TGTGCCAGCAGCTTAGCCGGGGGTAACGAGCAGTACTTC. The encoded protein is CASSLAGGNEQYF.

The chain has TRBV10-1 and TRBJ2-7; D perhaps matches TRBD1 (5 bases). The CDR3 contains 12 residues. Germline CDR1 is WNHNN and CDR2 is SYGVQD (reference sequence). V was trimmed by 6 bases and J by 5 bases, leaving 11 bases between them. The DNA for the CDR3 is TGCGCCAGCAGCAAGGGGTTCAACGAGCAGTACTTC. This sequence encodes CASSKGFNEQYF.

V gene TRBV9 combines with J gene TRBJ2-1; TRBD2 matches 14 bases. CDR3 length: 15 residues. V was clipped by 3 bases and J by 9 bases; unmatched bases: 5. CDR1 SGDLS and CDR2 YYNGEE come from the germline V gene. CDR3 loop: CASSAGLAGEGEQFF. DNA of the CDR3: TGTGCCAGCAGCGCGGGACTAGCGGGGGAGGGTGAGCAGTTCTTC. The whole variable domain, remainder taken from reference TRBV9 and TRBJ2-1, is DSGVTQTPKHLITATGQRVTLRCSPRSGDLSVYWYQQSLDQGLQFLIQYYNGEERAKGNILERFSAQQFPDLHSELNLSSLELGDSALYFCASSAGLAGEGEQFFGPGTRLTVL.

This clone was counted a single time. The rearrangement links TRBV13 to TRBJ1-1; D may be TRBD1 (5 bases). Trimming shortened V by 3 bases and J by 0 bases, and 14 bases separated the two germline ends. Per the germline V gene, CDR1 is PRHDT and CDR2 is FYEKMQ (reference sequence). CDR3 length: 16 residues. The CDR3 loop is CASSLKRQMMNTEAFF. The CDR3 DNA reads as TGTGCCAGCAGCTTGAAGAGACAGATGATGAACACTGAAGCTTTCTTT. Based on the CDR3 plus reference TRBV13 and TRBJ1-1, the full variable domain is AAGVIQSPRHLIKEKRETATLKCYPIPRHDTVYWYQQGPGQDPQFLISFYEKMQSDKGSIPDRFSAQQFSDYHSELNMSSLELGDSALYFCASSLKRQMMNTEAFFGQGTRLTVV.

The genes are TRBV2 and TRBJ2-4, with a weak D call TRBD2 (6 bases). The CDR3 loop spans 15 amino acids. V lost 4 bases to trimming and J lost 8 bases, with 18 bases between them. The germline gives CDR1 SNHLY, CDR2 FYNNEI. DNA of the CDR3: TGTGCCAGCAGTGGGAGGGCCGGGTTGGGGTACATTCAGTACTTC. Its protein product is CASSGRAGLGYIQYF.

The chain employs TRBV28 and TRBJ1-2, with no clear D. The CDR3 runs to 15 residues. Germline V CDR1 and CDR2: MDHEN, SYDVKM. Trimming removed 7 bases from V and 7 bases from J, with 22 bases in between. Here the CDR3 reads CASTGRRFGKGGYTF. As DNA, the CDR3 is TGTGCCAGCACGGGTAGAAGATTCGGGAAGGGTGGCTACACCTTC.

The CDR3, as DNA: TGCGCCAGCAGCTTGGACCAGGCAACTAATGAAAAACTGTTTTTT. Protein: CASSLDQATNEKLFF. This chain joins TRBV5-1 and TRBJ1-4; D remains ambiguous. The ends were cut back, 0 bases at V and 0 bases at J, with 6 bases in the middle. The V gene's germline CDR1 is SGHRS and CDR2 YFSETQ. The CDR3 totals 15 residues.

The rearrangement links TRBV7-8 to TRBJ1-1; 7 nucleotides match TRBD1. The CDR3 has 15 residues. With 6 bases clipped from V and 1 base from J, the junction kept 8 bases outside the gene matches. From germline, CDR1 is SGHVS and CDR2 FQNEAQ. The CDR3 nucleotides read TGTGCCAGCAGTACCGGACACAGGGGGAACACTGAAGCTTTCTTT. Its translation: CASSTGHRGNTEAFF. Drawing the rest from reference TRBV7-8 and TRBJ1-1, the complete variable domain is GAGVSQSPRYKVAKRGQDVALRCDPISGHVSLFWYQQALGQGPEFLTYFQNEAQLDKSGLPSDRFFAERPEGSVSTLKIQRTQQEDSAVYLCASSTGHRGNTEAFFGQGTRLTVV.